The 6 T cell receptor beta chains listed next were all sequenced from one sample in a study of blood T cell repertoires in COVID-19. Profiled with immunoSEQ multiplex PCR; TCRdb holds only in-frame clones, not every one. The sample carries 200,000 to 250,000 clones, just over 85% recorded once. The sequencing input was peripheral blood. The receptors were sampled from a man in his forties or fifties with COVID-19, enrolled during active disease.

This chain connects TRBV6-6 to TRBJ2-5; perhaps TRBD2 as D (5 bases). Germline lookup yields CDR1 MNHNY and CDR2 SVGAGI (reference sequence). Trimming took off 6 bases at V and 4 bases at J, with 9 bases between the two ends. The CDR3 covers 12 residues. The chain's CDR3 is CASRDSLETQYF. The CDR3 DNA reads as TGTGCCAGCAGGGACTCCTTAGAGACCCAGTACTTC.

This clone showed up just once. The chain has TRBV30 and TRBJ2-5; the D is unclear. Germline-derived CDR1 and CDR2 are GTSNPN and SVGIG (reference sequence). Trimming pared 0 bases from V and 13 bases from J, leaving 15 bases between. CDR3 size: 12 residues. Here the CDR3 DNA reads TGTGCCTGGAGTGTTCAGATGGGCGTCCCGTACTTC. It is translated as CAWSVQMGVPYF.

The V gene is TRBV3-1 (or the pseudogene TRBV3-2), the J gene TRBJ2-7; 7 positions agree with TRBD1. This CDR3 is built from 15 residues. V dropped 1 base and J dropped 5; count of bases not matched to a gene: 8. CDR1 and CDR2 (germline): LGHDT, YNNKEL (reference sequence). The CDR3 DNA sequence: TGTGCCAGCAGCCAAGCCCCAAGGCAGGGGGACGAGCAGTACTTC. This sequence encodes CASSQAPRQGDEQYF.

The chain links TRBV9 to TRBJ1-2, with D tentatively TRBD1 (6 bases). Germline CDR1 and CDR2: SGDLS and YYNGEE. The CDR3 runs 14 residues. V lost 0 bases to trimming and J lost 3 bases, with 9 bases between them. DNA for the CDR3: TGTGCCAGCAGCGTAGCAGGGGACCACTATGGCTACACCTTC. Translating gives CASSVAGDHYGYTF. The full variable domain, in which reference TRBV9 and TRBJ1-2 provide the parts outside the CDR3, is DSGVTQTPKHLITATGQRVTLRCSPRSGDLSVYWYQQSLDQGLQFLIQYYNGEERAKGNILERFSAQQFPDLHSELNLSSLELGDSALYFCASSVAGDHYGYTFGSGTRLTVV.

The gene calls are TRBV6-4 and TRBJ2-2; 7 bases are a match to TRBD1. Germline CDR1 reads MRHNA; CDR2 reads SNTAGT. The CDR3 contains 13 residues. V shed 5 bases and J 6 bases; nucleotides not matched to a gene: 3. The CDR3 loop is CASSQQGPGELFF. DNA for the CDR3: TGTGCCAGCAGTCAACAGGGGCCCGGGGAGCTGTTTTTT.

This chain joins TRBV7-8 and TRBJ1-6; TRBD1 agrees at 8 bases. The CDR3 runs to 15 residues. Germline values: CDR1 SGHVS, CDR2 FQNEAQ. The trim removed 3 bases at V and 6 bases at J, leaving 4 bases unmatched. CDR3 region: CASSLTGDGNSPLHF. The CDR3 nucleotides are TGTGCCAGCAGCTTGACAGGGGATGGTAATTCACCCCTCCACTTT.